The 26 T cell receptor beta chains reported below all come from one sample, sequenced in a study of cytomegalovirus exposure and HLA in healthy donors. This PCR relied on a set of 60 Vbeta primers and 13 Jbeta primers. Sequenced by immunoSEQ multiplex PCR; TCRdb stores in-frame clones only, minus some. This repertoire shows some 120,000 clones, roughly 83% found once; its top ten account for approximately 4.5%. Sequences were obtained from PBMCs. These receptors came from a man aged 25-40 years in good health and CMV-seropositive.

V and J are TRBV7-6 and TRBJ2-5, with 9 positions matching TRBD1. Germline V gene data show CDR1 as SGHVS and CDR2 as FNYEAQ. The CDR3 totals 14 residues. Unmatched junction bases numbered 5, after V lost 4 bases and J lost 5 bases. In nucleotides, the CDR3 is TGTGCCAGCAGCTCACAGGGGGCACGGGAGACCCAGTACTTC. This gives the protein CASSSQGARETQYF.

The chain recombines TRBV14 with TRBJ2-3; the D is unclear. The germline gives CDR1 SGHDN, CDR2 FVKESK. This CDR3 is built from 14 residues. With 0 bases removed from V and 6 bases from J, the gap between germline ends came to 10 bases. The CDR3 DNA reads TGTGCCAGCAGCCAAGACACGCAGCGCGATACGCAGTATTTT. This sequence encodes CASSQDTQRDTQYF.

The table lists this clone with a count of one. The V and J genes are TRBV6-5 and TRBJ2-7, with 7 bases aligning to TRBD2. V lost 5 bases and J lost 3; bases outside the gene matches: 10. The CDR3 is made up of 15 amino acids. CDR1 and CDR2 (germline): MNHEY, SVGAGI. CDR3 in amino acids: CASSHGEGFIYEQYF. The CDR3 nucleotides read TGTGCCAGCAGTCACGGGGAGGGGTTTATCTACGAGCAGTACTTC.

V usage is TRBV5-1 and J usage is TRBJ2-6; D perhaps matches TRBD2 (6 bases). The CDR3 length is 15 residues. V lost 4 bases and J 3 bases, leaving 11 bases between the germline ends. Germline assignment: CDR1 SGHRS and CDR2 YFSETQ. The CDR3 DNA is TGCGCCAGCAGCCCGGAGGGGTATGGGGCCAACGTCCTGACTTTC. This gives the protein CASSPEGYGANVLTF.

This chain uses TRBV29-1 with TRBJ2-5; perhaps TRBD1 as D (5 bases). The tail of the sequence fits TRBJ2-7 better, so the J call may be wrong. The V gene's germline CDR1 is SQVTM and CDR2 ANQGSEA. The CDR3 is 12 residues long. The CDR3 nucleotides are TGCAGCGTTGAAGGACAGAACTACGAGCAGTACTTC. Its translation is CSVEGQNYEQYF.

In its sample, this clone was seen once. This rearrangement joins TRBV7-9 to TRBJ2-1; weak D call: TRBD2 (6 bases). V was cut by 1 base and J by 6 bases, with 10 bases left in between. This CDR3 is 14 amino acids long. Germline V CDR1 and CDR2: SEHNR, FQNEAQ (reference sequence). Written as DNA, the CDR3 is TGTGCCAGCAGCTTAGTGCTGGAGGGCAATGAGCAGTTCTTC. This translates into CASSLVLEGNEQFF.

The V call is TRBV10-3, the J call TRBJ2-7; TRBD1 aligns across 7 bases. V shed 4 bases and J 0 bases; nucleotides not matched to a gene: 12. Germline V gives CDR1 ENHRY, CDR2 SYGVKD. The length of the CDR3 is 17 residues. DNA of the CDR3: TGTGCCATCAGTGGTTTTAGGGACAGCGGTAGCTCCTACGAGCAGTACTTC. It codes for CAISGFRDSGSSYEQYF.

J is TRBJ2-5 and V is TRBV7-2; 14 bases match TRBD2. The CDR3 extends over 17 amino acids. CDR1 SGHTA and CDR2 FQGNSA come from the germline V gene. J gave up 5 bases and V 1 base, and 6 bases lay outside the gene matches. CDR3 bases: TGTGCCAGCAGCTTAGGACTAGCGGGAGGGCCTCAGGAGACCCAGTACTTC. Amino acid sequence: CASSLGLAGGPQETQYF.

DNA for the CDR3: TGCGCCAGCAGCCAGGAGAGACAGCAGAACTATGGCTACACCTTC. This gives the protein CASSQERQQNYGYTF. The V and J genes are TRBV4-1 and TRBJ1-2, with D possibly being TRBD1 (5 bases). The CDR3 runs 15 residues. CDR1 MGHRA and CDR2 YSYEKL come from the germline V gene. Deletions cut 3 bases from V and 2 bases from J, with 13 bases between.

The chain uses TRBV2 and TRBJ2-7; 7 bases align to TRBD2. Trimming at V came to 8 bases and at J to 0 bases, leaving 16 bases not matched to a gene. CDR1 is SNHLY, CDR2 FYNNEI, per germline. The CDR3 loop spans 17 amino acids. The CDR3 sequence: CASGGLSSDISSYEQYF. CDR3 sequence (DNA): TGTGCCAGCGGGGGACTAAGTTCGGATATTAGCTCCTACGAGCAGTACTTC.

The genes are TRBV28 and TRBJ1-2; D ambiguous. Germline lookup yields CDR1 MDHEN and CDR2 SYDVKM. This CDR3 has 11 residues. V lost 4 bases to trimming and J lost 5 bases, with 5 bases between them. The CDR3 sequence: CASSSGYGYTF. The CDR3 bases are TGTGCCAGCAGTTCAGGTTATGGCTACACCTTC.

V gene TRBV10-3 combines with J gene TRBJ2-2; 11 positions match TRBD2. The V segment lost 2 bases and the J segment 1 base; nucleotides outside the gene matches: 0. CDR3 length: 16 residues. The germline V gene has CDR1 ENHRY and CDR2 SYGVKD. The CDR3 bases are TGTGCCATCAGTGAGGGACTAGCGGGGAACACCGGGGAGCTGTTTTTT. The encoded protein is CAISEGLAGNTGELFF.

This chain links TRBV6-1 with TRBJ1-1; no clear D gene. The germline V and J ends were trimmed by 6 bases and 3 bases, with 8 bases remaining between them. This CDR3 has 12 amino acids. Looked up from germline, CDR1 is MNHNS and CDR2 is SASEGT. DNA for the CDR3: TGTGCCAGCAGCCGAGGGTACACTGAAGCTTTCTTT. It yields the protein CASSRGYTEAFF.

The J gene is TRBJ2-1, the V gene TRBV5-1; TRBD2 aligns across 8 bases. CDR1 and CDR2 (germline): SGHRS, YFSETQ. J lost 7 bases, V lost 0 bases, and 12 bases had no gene match. This CDR3 has 17 amino acids. Here the CDR3 DNA reads TGCGCCAGCAGCTTGGTGAGCGGGAGCTTCGATTGGAATGAGCAGTTCTTC. Residues: CASSLVSGSFDWNEQFF.

The chain recombines TRBV6-4 with TRBJ1-2; 7 bases map to TRBD1. Germline CDR1 and CDR2: MRHNA and SNTAGT. After removal of 3 bases from V and 8 bases from J, the junction contained 6 bases not matched to a gene. The CDR3 is made up of 13 amino acids. CDR3 coding DNA: TGTGCCAGCAGTGAGGTCAGGGGGTCGGGCTACACCTTC. Translated: CASSEVRGSGYTF.

This clone has just one count. This chain uses TRBV11-3 with TRBJ1-1, with D hard to call. Trimming removed 5 bases at V and 4 bases at J, with 11 bases between. Germline CDR1 SGHNT, CDR2 YENEEA. The length of the CDR3 is 13 residues. The CDR3 is CASSLGVTTEAFF. For the CDR3, the DNA is TGTGCCAGCAGCCTCGGGGTTACCACTGAAGCTTTCTTT.

This clone was detected only a few times. The chain couples TRBV5-1 to TRBJ1-3, with D uncertain. V shed 1 base and J shed 0 bases, with 11 bases lying between them. Germline V CDR1 and CDR2: SGHRS, YFSETQ. The CDR3 runs 16 residues. This chain's CDR3 is CASSLNPGSSGNTIYF. The DNA of the CDR3 is TGCGCCAGCAGCTTGAATCCGGGGAGCTCTGGAAACACCATATATTTT. The entire variable domain, with the rest obtained from reference TRBV5-1 and TRBJ1-3, is as follows: KAGVTQTPRYLIKTRGQQVTLSCSPISGHRSVSWYQQTPGQGLQFLFEYFSETQRNKGNFPGRFSGRQFSNSRSEMNVSTLELGDSALYLCASSLNPGSSGNTIYFGEGSWLTVV.

The chain has TRBV11-2 and TRBJ1-4; D is perhaps TRBD1 (5 bases). Between the trimmed V and J ends, which lost 1 base and 8 bases, there was a span of 20 bases. This CDR3 has 17 residues. The V gene's germline CDR1 is SGHAT and CDR2 FQNNGV. The CDR3: CASSLVGVKQGGEKLFF. CDR3 DNA sequence: TGTGCCAGCAGCTTAGTCGGTGTTAAGCAGGGTGGGGAAAAACTGTTTTTT.

The rearrangement uses TRBV7-6 and TRBJ2-5; the match to TRBD2 covers 14 bases. The CDR3 runs to 20 residues. Per germline, CDR1 SGHVS and CDR2 FNYEAQ. Trimming at V came to 2 bases and at J to 7 bases, leaving 18 bases not matched to a gene. The CDR3 spells CASSLTRTSGRRLKEGTQYF. In DNA, the CDR3 is TGTGCCAGCAGCTTAACCAGGACTAGCGGGAGGCGTCTCAAGGAAGGGACCCAGTACTTC.

This clone has at least ten counts. The same CDR3 can be traced to other DNA sequences in this sample. The CDR3 here is CASSQETSGSYEQYF. In DNA form, the CDR3 reads TGTGCCAGCAGCCAGGAAACTAGCGGGTCCTACGAGCAGTACTTC. J is TRBJ2-7 and V is TRBV4-2; 9 bases line up with TRBD2. CDR1 is LGHNA and CDR2 is YNFKEQ in the germline V gene. CDR3 length equals 15 residues. After removal of 3 bases from V and 1 base from J, the junction contained 4 bases not matched to a gene.

The CDR3 DNA reads as TGTGCCAGCAGCTTGAGGGGGCTAGTGACCGGGGAGCTGTTTTTT. It is translated as CASSLRGLVTGELFF. This sequence joins TRBV5-4 and TRBJ2-2; 7 bases map to TRBD1. Trimming took 1 base from V and 5 from J; bases not matched to a gene: 5. The CDR3 loop spans 15 amino acids. Germline lookup yields CDR1 SGHNT and CDR2 YYREEE (reference sequence).

The rearrangement joins TRBV6-6 to TRBJ2-1, with 10 bases that match TRBD2. The J segment lost 3 bases and the V segment lost 4 bases, leaving 6 bases of the junction unmatched. Germline lookup yields CDR1 MNHNY and CDR2 SVGAGI (reference sequence). CDR3 length: 16 amino acids. CDR3 sequence reads: CASSSSSGGYYNEQFF. For the CDR3, the DNA is TGTGCCAGCAGTTCTTCTAGCGGGGGTTACTACAATGAGCAGTTCTTC.

This chain uses TRBV28 with TRBJ2-7, with TRBD1 as a possible D gene (5 bases). This CDR3 is built from 15 residues. The V end was cut by 4 bases, the J end by 3 bases, with 16 bases between. Germline-derived CDR1 and CDR2 are MDHEN and SYDVKM. CDR3 DNA: TGTGCCAGCAGTTCCCCAGGGTTTTCGTACTACGAGCAGTACTTC. Translation gives CASSSPGFSYYEQYF.

This chain connects TRBV4-3 to TRBJ2-1; 8 positions match TRBD1. CDR3 size: 14 residues. Germline lookup yields CDR1 LGHNA and CDR2 YSLEER. Losses at the gene ends were 2 bases for V and 7 bases for J; bases not matched to a gene: 4. CDR3 sequence (DNA): TGCGCCAGCAGCCAACGACAGGGGAGAAATGAGCAGTTCTTC. This codes for CASSQRQGRNEQFF.

The V and J genes are TRBV4-1 and TRBJ2-7; D possibly corresponds to TRBD1 (6 bases). The CDR3 length is 16 residues. The V end lost 4 bases, the J end lost 5 bases, and 21 bases lay between the germline ends. Per the germline V gene, CDR1 is MGHRA and CDR2 is YSYEKL. CDR3 coding DNA: TGCGCCAGCAGCCTCGTCCGGGACATCCTTACCCACGAGCAGTACTTC. Translated, it gives CASSLVRDILTHEQYF.

A single count supports this clone. The chain recombines TRBV7-9 with TRBJ1-3; no firm D call. CDR1 is SEHNR, CDR2 FQNEAQ, per germline (reference sequence). This CDR3 spans 17 amino acids. The V and J ends lost 5 bases and 0 bases respectively, with 17 bases between them. In nucleotides, the CDR3 is TGTGCCAGCAGCCCGCAGAAAGGACGGGGCTCTGGAAACACCATATATTTT. Protein sequence: CASSPQKGRGSGNTIYF. Using reference TRBV7-9 and TRBJ1-3 for the parts outside the CDR3, the full variable domain is DTGVSQNPRHKITKRGQNVTFRCDPISEHNRLYWYRQTLGQGPEFLTYFQNEAQLEKSRLLSDRFSAERPKGSFSTLEIQRTEQGDSAMYLCASSPQKGRGSGNTIYFGEGSWLTVV.